A single sample is the source of the 8 T cell receptor beta chains below, sequenced in a study of control samples from healthy donors and cancer patients (dated by TCRdb to 2018 to 2020). Libraries were built with the immunoSEQ multiplex PCR assay. TCRdb stores this immuneACCESS table with in-frame sequences only. Part of the clones is absent; in the studies checked, under half of the shortfall reflects unresolved V genes, and no reason is known for the rest. Across this sample there are 35,000 to 50,000 clones, with roughly 94% seen only once. Roughly a quarter of the sample rests with the top ten. Sequenced material: blood. These receptors all come from a man between 60 and 75 years old in good health.

A note on this clone: A read error may account for a junction end that differs from germline. The chain couples TRBV7-7 to TRBJ2-2; TRBD1 matches 11 bases. Germline V gene data show CDR1 as SSHAT and CDR2 as FNYEAQ (reference sequence). This CDR3 contains 15 residues. The DNA of the CDR3 is TGTGCTAGCAGCTTGGGGACAGGGGGGAACGGGGAGCTGTTTTTT. Protein product: CASSLGTGGNGELFF. Full variable domain (rest looked up from reference TRBV7-7 and TRBJ2-2): GAGVSQSPRYKVTKRGQDVTLRCDPISSHATLYWYQQALGQGPEFLTYFNYEAQPDKSGLPSDRFSAERPEGSISTLTIQRTEQRDSAMYRCASSLGTGGNGELFFGEGSRLTVL.

The chain joins TRBV3-1 (or the pseudogene TRBV3-2) to TRBJ2-7, with TRBD2 identical over 13 bases. This CDR3 spans 15 amino acids. Unmatched junction bases numbered 5, after V lost 4 bases and J lost 5 bases. From germline, CDR1 is LGHDT and CDR2 YNNKEL (reference sequence). The CDR3 here is CASSLWTSGRDEQYF. The CDR3 bases are TGTGCCAGCAGCCTCTGGACTAGCGGGAGAGACGAGCAGTACTTC.

The CDR3 here is CASSLETSGKGTGELFF. CDR3 sequence (DNA): TGTGCCAGCAGCTTAGAGACTAGCGGGAAAGGGACCGGGGAGCTGTTTTTT. The chain is built from TRBV11-3 and TRBJ2-2, with TRBD2 matching over 11 bases. The V gene end was trimmed by 0 bases and the J gene end by 5 bases; junction bases not matched to a gene: 5. Germline-derived CDR1 and CDR2 are SGHNT and YENEEA. This CDR3 is 17 amino acids long. Drawing the rest from reference TRBV11-3 and TRBJ2-2, the complete variable domain is EAGVVQSPRYKIIEKKQPVAFWCNPISGHNTLYWYLQNLGQGPELLIRYENEEAVDDSQLPKDRFSAERLKGVDSTLKIQPAELGDSAVYLCASSLETSGKGTGELFFGEGSRLTVL.

This clone was recorded once. This chain links TRBV29-1 with TRBJ2-7; 7 bases map to TRBD1. V shed 6 bases and J 2 bases; nucleotides not matched to a gene: 4. The germline V gene encodes CDR1 SQVTM and CDR2 ANQGSEA. The CDR3 extends over 12 amino acids. The CDR3 DNA is TGCAGCGTCACGACAGGGCCCTACGAGCAGTACTTC. It specifies CSVTTGPYEQYF.

The CDR3 here is CATSDIDGGPTGYTF. DNA of the CDR3: TGTGCCACCAGTGATATCGATGGGGGTCCTACTGGCTACACCTTC. The chain joins TRBV24-1 to TRBJ1-2; the D gene is possibly TRBD1 (5 bases). The CDR3 loop spans 15 amino acids. Looked up from germline, CDR1 is KGHDR and CDR2 is SFDVKD. The V gene lost 3 bases and the J gene lost 7 bases, with 17 bases spanning the gap.

This chain links TRBV27 with TRBJ2-1, with D uncertain. Trimming removed 2 bases from V and 9 bases from J, with 8 bases in between. The germline CDR1 and CDR2 sequences are MNHEY and SMNVEV (reference sequence). This CDR3 has 12 residues. CDR3 region: CASSLGWGEQFF. The DNA of the CDR3 is TGTGCCAGCAGTTTAGGTTGGGGTGAGCAGTTCTTC.

This chain joins TRBV14 and TRBJ1-1; D is unclear. V was shortened by 3 bases and J by 2 bases, with 10 bases between the two germline ends. This CDR3 has 14 amino acids. Germline V gene data show CDR1 as SGHDN and CDR2 as FVKESK. The CDR3 nucleotides are TGTGCCAGCAGCCATAACGGAGCCAACACTGAAGCTTTCTTT. This encodes CASSHNGANTEAFF.

The chain is built from TRBV27 and TRBJ2-1; D might be TRBD2 (5 bases). In germline, CDR1 is MNHEY, CDR2 SMNVEV (reference sequence). Trimming stripped 7 bases from V and 0 bases from J, with 16 bases between. The CDR3 is made up of 16 amino acids. The CDR3 loop reads CASTSPSGSSYNEQFF. For the CDR3, the DNA is TGTGCCAGCACCTCCCCCAGCGGAAGCTCCTACAATGAGCAGTTCTTC.